The following is a TCR beta chain sequence with its context. What it recognizes is unknown. V dropped 4 bases and J dropped 4; count of bases not matched to a gene: 5. The CDR3 consists of 15 residues. The sample belongs to a study of blood T cells in healthy people across ages. Study results and limitations: Leaving the PBMCs unsorted stopped any conclusive comparison of naive versus antigen-experienced cells. Per million T cells, the diversity of TCR beta decreased roughly linearly as age advanced.

A sample-barcoded 5' primer and a J-beta primer mix were used in a second PCR of roughly 7 to 12 cycles. TCRdb redid the calling of the 5' RACE reads with MiXCR, one entry per CDR3 protein. The table lists some 900,000 distinct CDR3 sequences, about 48% of them singletons. The receptor comes from a man aged 25 to 40 in good health. Sequences were obtained from blood. The chain uses TRBV12-3 or TRBV12-4 and TRBJ1-2, with TRBD1 matching 11 bases. The CDR3 DNA follows: TGTGCCAGCAGTTCCGGGACAGGGGGTGCCTATGGCTACACCTTC. Protein: CASSSGTGGAYGYTF.